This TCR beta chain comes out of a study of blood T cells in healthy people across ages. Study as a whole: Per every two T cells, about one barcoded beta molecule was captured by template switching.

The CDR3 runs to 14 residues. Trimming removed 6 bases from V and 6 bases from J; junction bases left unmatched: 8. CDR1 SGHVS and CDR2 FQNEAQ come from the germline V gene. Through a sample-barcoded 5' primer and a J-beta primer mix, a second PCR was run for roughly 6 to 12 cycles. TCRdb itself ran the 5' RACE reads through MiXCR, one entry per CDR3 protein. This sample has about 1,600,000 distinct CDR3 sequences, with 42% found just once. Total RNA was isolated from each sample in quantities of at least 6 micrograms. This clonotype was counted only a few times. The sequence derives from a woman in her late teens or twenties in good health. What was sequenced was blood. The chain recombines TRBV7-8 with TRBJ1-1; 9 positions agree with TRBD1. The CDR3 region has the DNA TGTGCCAGCAGTTTCGACAGGGGGACCGCTGAAGCTTTCTTT. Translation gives CASSFDRGTAEAFF.